Below, 6 T cell receptor beta chains from the same sample are listed, as sequenced in a study of blood T cell repertoires in COVID-19. TCRdb's table, derived via immunoSEQ multiplex PCR, lists solely in-frame clones and lacks some. This sample has 150,000 to 250,000 clones, with 82% found just once. The sample comprised peripheral blood. Source of these receptors: a human donor with acute or convalescent COVID-19. The donor label of this sample is uncertain.

The J gene is TRBJ2-5, the V gene TRBV11-2; TRBD2 agrees at 11 bases. The CDR3 totals 13 residues. CDR1 and CDR2 from the germline V gene are SGHAT and FQNNGV. V shed 5 bases, J shed 10 bases, and the junction held 6 bases outside the gene matches. The chain's CDR3 is CASSPHSGGGQYF. In nucleotides, the CDR3 is TGTGCCAGCAGCCCCCATAGCGGGGGGGGCCAGTACTTC.

The chain has TRBV5-1 and TRBJ2-7; possible D gene TRBD2, 5 bases. V was shortened by 4 bases and J by 1 base, with 15 bases between the two germline ends. The CDR3 spans 15 residues. Germline CDR1 is SGHRS and CDR2 is YFSETQ. CDR3 bases: TGCGCCAGCAGCCTACGGACTGGGATTTCCTACGAGCAGTACTTC. Its protein product is CASSLRTGISYEQYF. Full variable domain (rest looked up from reference TRBV5-1 and TRBJ2-7): KAGVTQTPRYLIKTRGQQVTLSCSPISGHRSVSWYQQTPGQGLQFLFEYFSETQRNKGNFPGRFSGRQFSNSRSEMNVSTLELGDSALYLCASSLRTGISYEQYFGPGTRLTVT.

The rearrangement joins TRBV27 to TRBJ2-4; a weak D match, TRBD2 (7 bases). Trimming removed 5 bases at V and 3 bases at J, with 17 bases between. The CDR3 runs 16 residues. Germline V gene data show CDR1 as MNHEY and CDR2 as SMNVEV (reference sequence). The CDR3 nucleotides are TGTGCCAGCAGTCGGGGGGCGGAGAACTTCAAAAACATTCAGTACTTC. Amino acids: CASSRGAENFKNIQYF.

The CDR3 nucleotides are TGTGCCAGCAGGGGGACTAGCGGGGTAGGGCCCTACGAGCAGTACTTC. Translated: CASRGTSGVGPYEQYF. V usage is TRBV28 and J usage is TRBJ2-7, with 13 bases identical to TRBD2. The V gene's germline CDR1 is MDHEN and CDR2 SYDVKM. Trimming removed 6 bases from V and 2 bases from J; junction bases left unmatched: 7. The CDR3 sequence is 16 residues long.

The chain combines TRBV25-1 with TRBJ1-3; D uncertain. Trimming removed 11 bases at V and 0 bases at J, with 11 bases between. Per germline, CDR1 MGHDK and CDR2 SYGVNS. The length of the CDR3 is 13 residues. CDR3 amino acids: CAAGRSSGNTIYF. Here the CDR3 DNA reads TGTGCCGCTGGCAGGTCCTCTGGAAACACCATATATTTT.

V usage is TRBV11-2 and J usage is TRBJ2-7, with 8 bases aligning to TRBD1. V gave up 1 base and J gave up 5 bases; unmatched junction bases: 7. The germline V gene encodes CDR1 SGHAT and CDR2 FQNNGV. CDR3 length equals 15 residues. Here the CDR3 reads CASSLVQGADNEQYF. The CDR3 bases are TGTGCCAGCAGCTTAGTCCAGGGGGCGGACAACGAGCAGTACTTC.